Each of the 21 T cell receptor beta chains below was sequenced from the same sample in a study of T cell clones after liver transplantation. Measured with immunoSEQ multiplex PCR; TCRdb has only the in-frame clones, and not every one. This sample has 65,000 to 85,000 clones; 84% occur once, and the top ten carry 2% to 2.5%. The material sequenced was CD4+ T cells from blood, taken about 50 months after liver transplant. These receptors came from a human patient who received a liver transplant. Some T cells here may be from the graft donor.

The CDR3 is CASTRGQVTDTQYF. For the CDR3, the DNA is TGTGCCAGTACAAGAGGACAGGTGACAGATACGCAGTATTTT. The gene calls are TRBV19 and TRBJ2-3; TRBD1 agrees at 7 bases. After removal of 7 bases from V and 3 bases from J, the junction contained 7 bases not matched to a gene. The CDR3 has 14 amino acids. Germline CDR1 reads LNHDA; CDR2 reads SQIVND (reference sequence).

The chain joins TRBV7-2 to TRBJ2-1, with 9 bases that match TRBD2. Germline loops: CDR1 SGHTA, CDR2 FQGNSA. The CDR3 runs 15 residues. The J segment lost 3 bases and the V segment lost 1 base, leaving 1 base of the junction unmatched. The DNA of the CDR3 is TGTGCCAGCAGCTTAGATAGCGGGAGCTACAATGAGCAGTTCTTC. This encodes CASSLDSGSYNEQFF.

V gene TRBV6-5 combines with J gene TRBJ2-6; D remains ambiguous. Trimming cost V 6 bases and J 2 bases, with 5 bases left between them. The CDR3 is made up of 13 amino acids. Germline assignment: CDR1 MNHEY and CDR2 SVGAGI. This CDR3 reads CASRSPGANVLTF. The DNA for the CDR3 is TGTGCCAGCAGGAGTCCTGGGGCCAACGTCCTGACTTTC.

A note on this clone: A junction end diverges from the germline sequence, so it may reflect a read error. The V call is TRBV9, the J call TRBJ2-1, with D possibly being TRBD2 (5 bases). The germline CDR1 and CDR2 sequences are SGDLS and YYNGEE. The CDR3 is 12 amino acids. The CDR3 DNA follows: TGTGCCACCAGCGGACTGGCAAATGAGCAGTTCTTC. The encoded protein is CATSGLANEQFF.

The chain links TRBV7-6 to TRBJ2-3; the match to TRBD2 covers 9 bases. CDR1 and CDR2 (germline): SGHVS, FNYEAQ. V shed 0 bases, J shed 3 bases, and the junction held 13 bases outside the gene matches. The CDR3 runs 19 residues. CDR3 nucleotide sequence: TGTGCCAGCAGCTTAGCGCTAAGAACAGCGGGAGGTTTGACAGATACGCAGTATTTT. Translation gives CASSLALRTAGGLTDTQYF.

The V and J genes are TRBV21-1 and TRBJ2-1. TRBV21-1 is recorded as a pseudogene. The CDR3 contains 13 residues. Here the CDR3 reads CANGDIPLTGQFF. The CDR3 DNA follows: TGTGCGAACGGAGACATCCCTTTAACGGGGCAGTTCTTC.

The CDR3 DNA is TGCGCCAGCAGTACGTATGGGGTCCCCTACGAGCAGTACTTC. Translated: CASSTYGVPYEQYF. The chain combines TRBV10-1 with TRBJ2-7, with D unresolved. The CDR3 sequence is 14 residues long. V lost 5 bases, J lost 2 bases, and 13 bases lay in between. Per germline, CDR1 WNHNN and CDR2 SYGVQD (reference sequence).

The J gene is TRBJ1-5, the V gene TRBV7-9, with D possibly matching TRBD1 (5 bases). This CDR3 has 16 amino acids. Germline CDR1 SEHNR, CDR2 FQNEAQ (reference sequence). Trimming stripped 1 base from V and 3 bases from J, with 13 bases between. The CDR3 loop reads CASSLGAGRPNQPQHF. For the CDR3, the DNA is TGTGCCAGCAGCTTAGGGGCAGGGAGGCCCAATCAGCCCCAGCATTTT.

The chain employs TRBV19 and TRBJ2-2, with D tentatively TRBD1 (6 bases). Germline V gives CDR1 LNHDA, CDR2 SQIVND (reference sequence). V was cut by 7 bases and J by 4 bases, with 16 bases left in between. This CDR3 contains 15 residues. The chain's CDR3 is CASKLGGQGTGELFF. CDR3 nucleotide sequence: TGTGCCAGTAAACTTGGGGGCCAGGGCACCGGGGAGCTGTTTTTT.

The rearrangement joins TRBV5-4 to TRBJ2-5; tentative D call: TRBD2 (7 bases). The length of the CDR3 is 16 residues. The V end was cut by 4 bases, the J end by 0 bases, with 16 bases between. From germline, CDR1 is SGHNT and CDR2 YYREEE (reference sequence). Written as DNA, the CDR3 is TGTGCCAGCAGCCCTGGGGGGGGCATTTACCAAGAGACCCAGTACTTC. The encoded protein is CASSPGGGIYQETQYF.

The chain couples TRBV7-2 to TRBJ2-3; 12 bases line up with TRBD2. The trim removed 2 bases at V and 4 bases at J, leaving 7 bases unmatched. Germline CDR1 and CDR2: SGHTA and FQGNSA. This CDR3 contains 17 residues. CDR3: CASSLTLLAGGADTQYF. For the CDR3, the DNA is TGTGCCAGCAGCTTAACCCTACTAGCGGGAGGAGCAGATACGCAGTATTTT. The full variable domain, completed using reference TRBV7-2 and TRBJ2-3, is GAGVSQSPSNKVTEKGKDVELRCDPISGHTALYWYRQSLGQGLEFLIYFQGNSAPDKSGLPSDRFSAERTGGSVSTLTIQRTQQEDSAVYLCASSLTLLAGGADTQYFGPGTRLTVL.

The chain carries TRBV5-5 and TRBJ2-1; perhaps TRBD2 as D (6 bases). The CDR3 length is 15 residues. Trimming took off 2 bases at V and 5 bases at J, with 14 bases between the two ends. The V gene's germline CDR1 is SGHKS and CDR2 YYEKEE (reference sequence). The CDR3 here is CASSFTSLINNEQFF. The CDR3 nucleotides read TGTGCCAGCAGCTTTACTAGCCTAATTAACAATGAGCAGTTCTTC.

The genes are TRBV9 and TRBJ1-5, with 7 nucleotides matching TRBD1. This CDR3 spans 14 amino acids. Trimming removed 0 bases from V and 15 bases from J; junction bases left unmatched: 12. The germline V gene encodes CDR1 SGDLS and CDR2 YYNGEE. Written as DNA, the CDR3 is TGTGCCAGCAGCGTAGAACCGACAGGGCCCCCGCGGCATTTT. Its translation is CASSVEPTGPPRHF. Filled out from reference TRBV9 and TRBJ1-5, the complete variable domain reads DSGVTQTPKHLITATGQRVTLRCSPRSGDLSVYWYQQSLDQGLQFLIQYYNGEERAKGNILERFSAQQFPDLHSELNLSSLELGDSALYFCASSVEPTGPPRHFGDGTRLSIL.

The V call is TRBV7-9, the J call TRBJ2-5; a possible D gene is TRBD2 (6 bases). There are 14 residues in the CDR3. Germline CDR1 reads SEHNR; CDR2 reads FQNEAQ (reference sequence). V was cut by 5 bases and J by 1 base, with 11 bases left in between. DNA for the CDR3: TGTGCCAGCAGCATACGGACTATCCAAGAGACCCAGTACTTC. Translating it yields CASSIRTIQETQYF.

This clone has a single count. V usage is TRBV7-2 and J usage is TRBJ2-7; unclear D gene. The V end lost 5 bases, the J end lost 0 bases, and 11 bases lay between the germline ends. Germline V gene lookup returns CDR1 SGHTA and CDR2 FQGNSA. This CDR3 region has 14 residues. The CDR3 sequence: CASSLDPLSYEQYF. The CDR3, as DNA: TGTGCCAGCAGCCTAGACCCTCTCTCCTACGAGCAGTACTTC. Variable domain in full (rest from reference TRBV7-2 and TRBJ2-7): GAGVSQSPSNKVTEKGKDVELRCDPISGHTALYWYRQSLGQGLEFLIYFQGNSAPDKSGLPSDRFSAERTGGSVSTLTIQRTQQEDSAVYLCASSLDPLSYEQYFGPGTRLTVT.

The chain uses TRBV19 and TRBJ1-1; D gene unclear. Trimming left V 5 bases short and J 3 bases short, with 10 bases between. The CDR3 is 13 residues long. Germline CDR1 LNHDA, CDR2 SQIVND (reference sequence). The CDR3 DNA reads TGTGCCAGTAGTCTCCGGCGGGACACTGAAGCTTTCTTT. Translated: CASSLRRDTEAFF.

The chain carries TRBV6-1 and TRBJ2-1; a weak D match, TRBD1 (6 bases). CDR3 size: 13 residues. CDR1 and CDR2 (germline): MNHNS, SASEGT. Trimming pared 4 bases from V and 9 bases from J, leaving 13 bases between. The CDR3 bases are TGTGCCAGCAGTGGTAGAAGAGGGGGTGAGCAGTTCTTC. As protein: CASSGRRGGEQFF.

The V and J genes are TRBV19 and TRBJ2-2, with D possibly being TRBD1 (7 bases). Per the germline V gene, CDR1 is LNHDA and CDR2 is SQIVND (reference sequence). V shed 6 bases and J shed 0 bases, with 17 bases lying between them. The CDR3 is made up of 17 amino acids. The CDR3 is CASSTLEGAPNTGELFF. The DNA for the CDR3 is TGTGCCAGTAGCACCTTGGAGGGGGCGCCGAACACCGGGGAGCTGTTTTTT.

The chain has TRBV10-3 and TRBJ1-6, with TRBD1 matching 8 bases. V lost 6 bases to trimming and J lost 10 bases; unmatched junction nucleotides: 8. Germline assignment: CDR1 ENHRY and CDR2 SYGVKD. The length of the CDR3 is 14 residues. The CDR3: CAISLTGDRSPLHF. The CDR3 region has the DNA TGTGCCATCAGCTTGACAGGGGATCGGTCACCCCTCCACTTT.

The genes are TRBV28 and TRBJ1-5; 9 bases agree with TRBD1. CDR1 is MDHEN, CDR2 SYDVKM, per germline. The CDR3 totals 17 residues. The J segment lost 1 base and the V segment lost 7 bases, leaving 11 bases of the junction unmatched. The CDR3, as DNA: TGTGCCAGCACCATTTTGGGACAGGGCCTAAGCAATCAGCCCCAGCATTTT. Translating it yields CASTILGQGLSNQPQHF.

V gene TRBV6-1 combines with J gene TRBJ2-2, with 10 nucleotides matching TRBD1. The germline V gene encodes CDR1 MNHNS and CDR2 SASEGT. The J segment lost 3 bases and the V segment lost 10 bases, leaving 2 bases of the junction unmatched. The length of the CDR3 is 13 residues. The CDR3 protein is CATGTGDTGELFF. CDR3 in DNA: TGTGCCACCGGGACAGGGGACACCGGGGAGCTGTTTTTT.